A selection of T cell receptor beta chains follows, all from one sample in a study of blood T cell repertoires in COVID-19. Here immunoSEQ multiplex PCR was the method, and the copy in TCRdb shows in-frame clones only, minus some. The repertoire holds more than 250,000 clones, with roughly nine tenths as singletons. Sequencing input: PBMCs or T cells enriched from blood (not recorded which). These receptors were obtained from a young woman who had recovered from COVID-19. The CDR3 runs from the conserved cysteine through the conserved F or W. A D gene is named only where the DNA matches it firmly. Rows may omit the clone size; those that give it use once, few, many or a size class.

length	J	size	V	D	DNA	CDR3
15	TRBJ1-2	NA	TRBV9	TRBD1	TGTGCCAGCAGCCCCACCTCGGACAGGTCCTTAGGCTACACCTTC	CASSPTSDRSLGYTF
18	TRBJ2-2	NA	TRBV7-2	TRBD1	TGTGCCAGCACCCAAGAAGGGACAGGGCTATACTACACCGGGGAGCTGTTTTTT	CASTQEGTGLYYTGELFF
13	TRBJ2-1	NA	TRBV7-8	NA	TGTGCCAGCACCCAGCGGGCGCCGGGGGAGCAGTTCTTC	CASTQRAPGEQFF
18	TRBJ2-7	NA	TRBV6-2/TRBV6-3	TRBD2	TGTGCCAGCAGTTACTCCCAATGGAGCGGGAGGGCCGTTGACGAGCAGTACTTC	CASSYSQWSGRAVDEQYF
14	TRBJ1-5	few	TRBV28	NA	TGTGCCAGCAGTTTATCCGACAGAAATCAGCCCCAGCATTTT	CASSLSDRNQPQHF
16	TRBJ1-2	NA	TRBV5-4	NA	TGTGCCAGCAGCTTGGGGGGCGAAGGGCTTAACTATGGCTACACCTTC	CASSLGGEGLNYGYTF
15	TRBJ1-5	NA	TRBV19	TRBD1	TGTGCCAGTAACCAACAGGGGACAGGCAATCAGCCCCAGCATTTT	CASNQQGTGNQPQHF
14	TRBJ2-2	NA	TRBV30	TRBD2	TGTGCCCGAAGAGCGGGGATAAACACCGGGGAGCTGTTTTTT	CARRAGINTGELFF
15	TRBJ1-2	NA	TRBV30	NA	TGTGCCTGGAGTGGGAGGAAGCCAAATAACTATGGCTACACCTTC	CAWSGRKPNNYGYTF
17	TRBJ1-1	NA	TRBV19	TRBD1	TGTGCCAGTAGTATGGAGACAGGGTTATTCAGGCTCGGTGAAGCTTTCTTT	CASSMETGLFRLGEAFF
14	TRBJ1-1	NA	TRBV7-9	TRBD1	TGTGCCAGCTTACCCGGGACAGGGTATACTGAAGCTTTCTTT	CASLPGTGYTEAFF
13	TRBJ1-1	NA	TRBV12-3/TRBV12-4	NA	TGTGCCAGCACTAAGGAGGGGTACACTGAAGCTTTCTTT	CASTKEGYTEAFF
14	TRBJ2-7	NA	TRBV20-1	NA	TGCAGTGCTAGTAGTGGGCTAACCTCCTACGAGCAGTACTTC	CSASSGLTSYEQYF
13	TRBJ2-7	NA	TRBV30	TRBD1	TGTGCCTGGAGTGCGGACAGGTCCTACGAGCAGTACTTC	CAWSADRSYEQYF
15	TRBJ2-1	NA	TRBV11-1	TRBD2	TGTGCCAGCAGCCCGCAACTAGCGGGAGACAATGAGCAGTTCTTC	CASSPQLAGDNEQFF
15	TRBJ2-1	few	TRBV7-9	NA	TGTGCCAGCAGCTTAGCGCTGAGGGCCTACAATGAGCAGTTCTTC	CASSLALRAYNEQFF
16	TRBJ2-3	NA	TRBV3-1/TRBV3-2	TRBD2	TGTGCCAGCAGCCCAGTACTAGCGGGAGGGGCAGATACGCAGTATTTT	CASSPVLAGGADTQYF
12	TRBJ1-5	NA	TRBV21-1	NA	TGTGCCTGTGGTAGTTCTCGGCAGCCCCAGCATTTT	CACGSSRQPQHF
14	TRBJ2-5	NA	TRBV6-5	TRBD1	TGTGCCAGCAGCCAGGACAGGGGCGGAGAGACCCAGTACTTC	CASSQDRGGETQYF
15	TRBJ1-2	NA	TRBV9	TRBD1	TGTGCCAGCAGGGACACAGGGGGAGGGAACTATGGCTACACCTTC	CASRDTGGGNYGYTF
15	TRBJ2-1	NA	TRBV7-9	TRBD1	TGTGCCAGCAGCTCGACAGGGGACTCTAGCAATGAGCAGTTCTTC	CASSSTGDSSNEQFF
14	TRBJ2-2	NA	TRBV11-2	NA	TGTGCCAGCAGCGCGACAGCGAACACCGGGGAGCTGTTTTTT	CASSATANTGELFF
17	TRBJ2-1	once	TRBV13	TRBD2	TGTGCCAGCAGCTCTACCGGGACTAGCGGGGATTACAATGAGCAGTTCTTC	CASSSTGTSGDYNEQFF
16	TRBJ2-3	once	TRBV7-9	TRBD2	TGTGCCAGCAGCTTTCTAGCGGGGGCCCGGCTCGATACGCAGTATTTT	CASSFLAGARLDTQYF
13	TRBJ2-7	NA	TRBV28	NA	TGTGCCAGCAGTTTTTTAGTAAACTACGAGCAGTACTTC	CASSFLVNYEQYF
16	TRBJ1-2	NA	TRBV5-8	TRBD1	TGTGCCAGCAGCTGGTCAACAGGGGGCCGCTCCTATGGCTACACCTTC	CASSWSTGGRSYGYTF
14	TRBJ1-2	NA	TRBV14	NA	TGTGCCAGCAGCCGAGACAATGGTTTTCTAAGCTACACCTTC	CASSRDNGFLSYTF
17	TRBJ1-4	NA	TRBV14	NA	TGTGCCAGCAGCCAAGACGCCTCGGGACTGAGAAATGAAAAACTGTTTTTT	CASSQDASGLRNEKLFF
13	TRBJ1-2	few	TRBV30	NA	TGTGCCTGCTCCGCCAGGGCTAACTATGGCTACACCTTC	CACSARANYGYTF
12	TRBJ1-2	NA	TRBV5-1	TRBD1	TGCGCCAGCAGCTTGGGGGGGACAGAGAACACCTTC	CASSLGGTENTF
13	TRBJ2-5	NA	TRBV7-2	TRBD2	TGTGCCAGCAGCCCTTCGGGAGGAGAGACCCAGTACTTC	CASSPSGGETQYF